This TCR beta chain was found in a study of neurological immune-mediated disorders. Study outcomes and limitations: The greatest TCR clonal expansion appeared in HTLV-1-associated myelopathy and the smallest, falling below healthy controls, in multiple sclerosis.

cDNA was made by 5'RACE with 10-nucleotide random UMIs. TCRdb processed the 5' RACE reads anew with MiXCR; each CDR3 protein has one entry. This sample has roughly 80,000 distinct CDR3 sequences, with around 6% found just once. Time point denoted: longitudinal time-point 2. Many counts were recorded for this clonotype. What it binds is not known. The CDR3 extends over 18 amino acids. V trimming: 3 bases; J trimming: 0 bases; junction bases outside the gene matches: 11. From germline, CDR1 is KGHSH and CDR2 LQKENI. This sequence was found in a woman aged 55-75 years with multiple sclerosis. Material for sequencing was PBMCs. This chain uses TRBV18 with TRBJ2-5; the match to TRBD2 covers 9 bases. The CDR3 here is CASSPVRRAGGYQETQYF. Here the CDR3 DNA reads TGTGCCAGCTCACCGGTCCGCAGGGCGGGAGGGTACCAAGAGACCCAGTACTTC.